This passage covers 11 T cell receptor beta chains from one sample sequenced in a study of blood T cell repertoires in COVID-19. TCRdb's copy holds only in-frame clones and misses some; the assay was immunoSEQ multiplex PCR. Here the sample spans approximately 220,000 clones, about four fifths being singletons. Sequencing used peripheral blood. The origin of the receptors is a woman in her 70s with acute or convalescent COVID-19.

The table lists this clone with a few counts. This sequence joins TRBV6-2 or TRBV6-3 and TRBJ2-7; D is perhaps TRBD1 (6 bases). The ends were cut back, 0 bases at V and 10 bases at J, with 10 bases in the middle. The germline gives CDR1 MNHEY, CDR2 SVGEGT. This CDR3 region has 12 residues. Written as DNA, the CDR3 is TGTGCCAGCAGTTACTCATCAGGGGCCCAGTACTTC. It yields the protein CASSYSSGAQYF.

The CDR3 DNA reads TGTGCCAGCGCGACAGAGGTGGGGGAAAAACTGTTTTTT. Its translation is CASATEVGEKLFF. V is TRBV6-4 and J is TRBJ1-4; D may be TRBD1 (5 bases). The V and J ends lost 8 bases and 8 bases respectively, with 15 bases between them. Per germline, CDR1 MRHNA and CDR2 SNTAGT. The CDR3 contains 13 residues.

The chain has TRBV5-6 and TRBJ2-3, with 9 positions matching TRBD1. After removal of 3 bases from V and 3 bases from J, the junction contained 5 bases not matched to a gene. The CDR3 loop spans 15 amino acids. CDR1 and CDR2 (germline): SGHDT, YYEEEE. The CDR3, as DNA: TGTGCCAGCAGCTCGGACAGGGGCGCGACAGATACGCAGTATTTT. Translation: CASSSDRGATDTQYF.

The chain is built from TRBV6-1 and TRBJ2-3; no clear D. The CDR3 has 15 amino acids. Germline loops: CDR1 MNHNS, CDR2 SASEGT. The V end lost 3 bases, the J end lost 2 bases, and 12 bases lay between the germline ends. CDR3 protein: CASSESRNPTDTQYF. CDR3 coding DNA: TGTGCCAGCAGTGAGTCGCGGAACCCCACAGATACGCAGTATTTT.

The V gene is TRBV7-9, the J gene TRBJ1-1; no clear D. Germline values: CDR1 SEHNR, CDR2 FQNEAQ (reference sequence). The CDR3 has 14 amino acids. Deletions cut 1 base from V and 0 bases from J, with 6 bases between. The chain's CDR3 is CASSLGRLNTEAFF. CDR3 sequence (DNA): TGTGCCAGCAGCTTAGGCAGGCTGAACACTGAAGCTTTCTTT.

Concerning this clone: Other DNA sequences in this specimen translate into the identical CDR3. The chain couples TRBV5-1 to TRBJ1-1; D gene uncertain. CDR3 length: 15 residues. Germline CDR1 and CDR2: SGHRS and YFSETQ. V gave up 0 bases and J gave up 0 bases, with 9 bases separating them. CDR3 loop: CASSLGGGLNTEAFF. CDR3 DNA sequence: TGCGCCAGCAGCTTGGGAGGAGGGTTGAACACTGAAGCTTTCTTT.

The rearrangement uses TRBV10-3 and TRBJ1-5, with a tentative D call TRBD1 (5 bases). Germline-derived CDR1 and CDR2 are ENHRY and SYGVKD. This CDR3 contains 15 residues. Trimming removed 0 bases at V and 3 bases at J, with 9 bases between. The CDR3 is CAISESTRDNQPQHF. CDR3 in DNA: TGTGCCATCAGTGAGTCGACCAGGGACAATCAGCCCCAGCATTTT.

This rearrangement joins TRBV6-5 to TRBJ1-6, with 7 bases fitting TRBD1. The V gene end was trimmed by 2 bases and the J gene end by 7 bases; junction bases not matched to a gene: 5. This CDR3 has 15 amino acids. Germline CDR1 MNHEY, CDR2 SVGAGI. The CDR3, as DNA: TGTGCCAGCAGTTACAAGGGGGCACGGAATTCACCCCTCCACTTT. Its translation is CASSYKGARNSPLHF.

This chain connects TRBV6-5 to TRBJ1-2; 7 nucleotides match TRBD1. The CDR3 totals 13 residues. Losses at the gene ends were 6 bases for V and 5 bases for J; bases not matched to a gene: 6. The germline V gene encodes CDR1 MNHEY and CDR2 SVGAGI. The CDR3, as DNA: TGTGCCAGCAGGAAACAGGGGTCGTATGGCTACACCTTC. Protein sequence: CASRKQGSYGYTF.

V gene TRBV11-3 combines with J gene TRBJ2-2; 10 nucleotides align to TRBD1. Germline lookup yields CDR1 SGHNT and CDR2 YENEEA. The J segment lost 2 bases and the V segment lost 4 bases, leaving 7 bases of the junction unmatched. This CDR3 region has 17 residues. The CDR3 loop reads CASSYGTGDVNTGELFF. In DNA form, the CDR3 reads TGTGCCAGCAGCTACGGGACAGGGGACGTAAACACCGGGGAGCTGTTTTTT.

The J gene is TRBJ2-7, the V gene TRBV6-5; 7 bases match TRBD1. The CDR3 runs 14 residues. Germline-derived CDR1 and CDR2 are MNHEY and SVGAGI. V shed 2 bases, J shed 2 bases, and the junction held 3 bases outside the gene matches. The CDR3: CASSYHGTAYEQYF. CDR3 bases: TGTGCCAGCAGTTACCACGGGACAGCCTACGAGCAGTACTTC.